This TCR beta chain was identified during a study of beta chain features in type 1 diabetes. As for the study in general: Examination of sorted cells across all samples involved approximately 100,000,000 cells.

The authors took one heparinised blood draw, averaging about 120 mL, from each donor. The CDR3 has 13 amino acids. CDR1 is MDHEN, CDR2 SYDVKM, per germline. Trimming removed 5 bases from V and 1 base from J, with 6 bases in between. Reverse transcription of all isolated RNA meant that expressed TCRB transcripts were sequenced. Profiling relied on immunoSEQ multiplex PCR, and the TCRdb table lists in-frame clones only, not all of them. The sample shows about 620,000 clones, around 15% of them seen only once. About this clone: Antigen unknown. Other nucleotide sequences in the sample specify the same CDR3.

General observations from the study: There was no resolution here of whether HLA type influences TCRB rearrangement. The similarity of naive, central memory and Treg TCRB repertoires appeared greater among patients than among healthy donors.

The chain uses TRBV28 and TRBJ2-1; D is ambiguous. This TCR was recovered from a man aged 18 to 30 in good health. The sequenced sample consisted of naive CD4+ T cells from blood. CDR3 coding DNA: TGTGCCAGCAGTGCGCTTTCCTACAATGAGCAGTTCTTC. Translated: CASSALSYNEQFF.